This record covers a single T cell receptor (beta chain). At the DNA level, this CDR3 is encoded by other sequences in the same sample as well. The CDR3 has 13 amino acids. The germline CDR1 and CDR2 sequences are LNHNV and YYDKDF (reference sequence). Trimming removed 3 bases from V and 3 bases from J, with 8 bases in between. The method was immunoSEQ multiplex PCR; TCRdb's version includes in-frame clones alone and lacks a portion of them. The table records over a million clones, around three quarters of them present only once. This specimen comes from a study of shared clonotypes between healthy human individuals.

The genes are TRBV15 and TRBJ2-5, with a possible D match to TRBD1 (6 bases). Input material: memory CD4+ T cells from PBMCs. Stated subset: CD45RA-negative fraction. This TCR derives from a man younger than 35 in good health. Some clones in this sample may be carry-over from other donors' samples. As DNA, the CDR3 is TGTGCCACCAGCAGGGACAGAGAAGAGACCCAGTACTTC. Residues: CATSRDREETQYF.